The text below deals with one TCR beta chain. What it binds is not known. This specimen comes from a study of post-analysis software for immune sequencing data. Germline loops: CDR1 DFQATT, CDR2 SNEGSKA (reference sequence). This CDR3 has 13 amino acids. V trimming: 1 base; J trimming: 6 bases; junction bases outside the gene matches: 2. Unique molecular identifiers were present in the TCR beta cDNA libraries. Input amounts of 1 to 10 million T cells were used. These gave 500,000 or so cDNA molecules, so each molecule approximated one T cell. MiXCR was run by TCRdb on the PCR reads, yielding one entry per CDR3 protein. Of about half a million distinct CDR3 sequences in the sample, 30% to 40% were seen once. Broader study findings: Relative to controls, patients had 4 or 5 TRBV segments at higher frequency, with TRBV5-6, TRBV5-1 and TRBV20-1 among these. Controls' normalized Chao1 diversity significantly exceeded that of multiple sclerosis patients.

Sequenced sample: blood. This chain connects TRBV20-1 to TRBJ1-2; 10 nucleotides align to TRBD1. The sequence was collected from a girl younger than 18 with multiple sclerosis. CDR3 residues: CSARGTGGHGYTF. The CDR3 nucleotides read TGCAGTGCTAGAGGGACAGGGGGACATGGCTACACCTTC.